These T cell receptor beta chains were read from a single sample in a study of shared T cell receptors in the human thymus. TCRdb keeps only in-frame clones here, not all; method: immunoSEQ multiplex PCR. The top ten hold approximately 0.02% of the sample, which has more than 300,000 clones, roughly 94% seen once. The sample comprised thymocytes. The receptors come from a human donor. Both conserved end residues are part of each CDR3. D genes are given only for firm matches.

D,V,length,J,DNA,CDR3
TRBD2,TRBV15,21,TRBJ2-4,TGTGCCACCAGCAGAGATCTCCCCCCAAATTGGCTAGCGGGAGCCAAAAACATTCAGTACTTC,CATSRDLPPNWLAGAKNIQYF
TRBD2,TRBV7-2,15,TRBJ2-4,TGTGCCAGCAGCAGACTAGCGGGAGGCGGGGACATTCAGTACTTC,CASSRLAGGGDIQYF
TRBD2,TRBV7-7,15,TRBJ2-2,TGTGCTAGCAGCGCCGGGCGGGAGGGCCACGGGGAGCTGTTTTTT,CASSAGREGHGELFF
TRBD2,TRBV4-2,15,TRBJ2-7,TGTGCCAGCAGCCAGGCCTGGGGGAGGGGCGGCGAGCAGTACTTC,CASSQAWGRGGEQYF
TRBD2,TRBV18,16,TRBJ2-1,TGTGCCAGCTCACCACTCCTTAGCGGGAGGGCCAATGAGCAGTTCTTC,CASSPLLSGRANEQFF
NA,TRBV2,17,TRBJ1-1,TGTGCCAGCAGTGAAGATAGGGGGTGGTCCTTGAACACTGAAGCTTTCTTT,CASSEDRGWSLNTEAFF
NA,TRBV30,15,TRBJ2-3,TGTGCCTGGAGTAACCCCCTGGGGGGCACAGATACGCAGTATTTT,CAWSNPLGGTDTQYF
NA,TRBV5-1,13,TRBJ1-6,TGCGCCAGCAGCCCCCTACGCGTTCCCCCCCTCCACTTT,CASSPLRVPPLHF
NA,TRBV5-4,14,TRBJ1-1,TGTGCCAGCAGCCTAAGGACGGCTAACACTGAAGCTTTCTTT,CASSLRTANTEAFF
NA,TRBV5-6,12,TRBJ2-1,TGTGCCAGCAGCTTGCGGAGCAATGAGCAGTTCTTC,CASSLRSNEQFF
NA,TRBV15,21,TRBJ2-5,TGTGCCACCAGCAGAGATAGTGTTGCCAGCTTGGTACGCGGGACCCAAGAGACCCAGTACTTC,CATSRDSVASLVRGTQETQYF
NA,TRBV7-6,12,TRBJ2-5,TGTGCCAGCAGCTTAGATGGGGAGGACCAGTACTTC,CASSLDGEDQYF
NA,TRBV5-4,13,TRBJ1-1,TGTGCCAGCAGCTTACGGGGAGATACTGAAGCTTTCTTT,CASSLRGDTEAFF
TRBD1,TRBV28,19,TRBJ1-1,TGTGCCAGCAGTTTCCCCCCCGAAGGACAGGGGCCTAGGAACACTGAAGCTTTCTTT,CASSFPPEGQGPRNTEAFF
NA,TRBV6-1,15,TRBJ2-2,TGTGCCAGCAGTGAGCAGGTCGCAGGGGCCGGGGAGCTGTTTTTT,CASSEQVAGAGELFF
NA,TRBV7-9,18,TRBJ1-1,TGTGCCAGCAGCTTAGCGGATGGGGGCGAGGGCGGCGGCACTGAAGCTTTCTTT,CASSLADGGEGGGTEAFF
NA,TRBV6-5,15,TRBJ1-2,TGTGCCAGCAGTTACCGCCAGGGGAAGGTGTATGGCTACACCTTC,CASSYRQGKVYGYTF
NA,TRBV27,12,TRBJ2-2,TGTGCCAGTGGGGACTCTCCGGGGGAGCTGTTTTTT,CASGDSPGELFF
TRBD2,TRBV7-7,15,TRBJ2-1,TGTGCTAGCAGCTTACTAGCGAGCTCCTACAATGAGCAGTTCTTC,CASSLLASSYNEQFF
TRBD2,TRBV25-1,14,TRBJ2-1,TGTGCCAGCAGTGAAGTGCGGGAGGGTCTGGAGCAGTTCTTC,CASSEVREGLEQFF
NA,TRBV19,13,TRBJ2-2,TGTGCCAGTAGTTTAGACCCCGGCGGGGAGCTGTTTTTT,CASSLDPGGELFF
TRBD1,TRBV5-1,19,TRBJ1-1,TGCGCCAGCAGCTGCCGTACTCGGACAGGGGGCCACATGAACACTGAAGCTTTCTTT,CASSCRTRTGGHMNTEAFF
NA,TRBV7-9,16,TRBJ2-5,TGTGCCAGCAGCTTAAGTCGGGGTTGGTACCAAGAGACCCAGTACTTC,CASSLSRGWYQETQYF
TRBD1,TRBV6-6,14,TRBJ2-4,TGTGCCTCCAGGACAGGGGGGACCAAAAACATTCAGTACTTC,CASRTGGTKNIQYF